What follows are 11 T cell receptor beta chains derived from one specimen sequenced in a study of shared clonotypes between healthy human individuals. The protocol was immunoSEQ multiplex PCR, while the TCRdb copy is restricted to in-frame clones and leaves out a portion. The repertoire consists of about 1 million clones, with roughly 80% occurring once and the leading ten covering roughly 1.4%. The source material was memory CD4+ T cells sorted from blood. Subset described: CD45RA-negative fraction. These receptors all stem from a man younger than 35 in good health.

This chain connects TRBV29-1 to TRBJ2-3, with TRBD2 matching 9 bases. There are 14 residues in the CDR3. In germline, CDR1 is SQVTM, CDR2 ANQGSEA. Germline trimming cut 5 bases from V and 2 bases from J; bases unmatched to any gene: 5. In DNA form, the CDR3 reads TGCAGCGTTTCTAGCGGGGACAACACAGATACGCAGTATTTT. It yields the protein CSVSSGDNTDTQYF.

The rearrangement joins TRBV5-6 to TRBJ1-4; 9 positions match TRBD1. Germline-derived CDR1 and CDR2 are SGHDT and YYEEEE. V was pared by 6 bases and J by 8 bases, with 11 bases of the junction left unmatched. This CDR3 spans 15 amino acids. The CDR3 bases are TGTGCCAGCACCTTAAACAGGGGGCTGGAGGAAAAACTGTTTTTT. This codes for CASTLNRGLEEKLFF.

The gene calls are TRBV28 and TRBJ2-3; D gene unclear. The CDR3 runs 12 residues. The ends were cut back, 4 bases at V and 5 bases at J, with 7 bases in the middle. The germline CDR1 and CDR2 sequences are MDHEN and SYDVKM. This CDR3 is CASSSGRDTQYF. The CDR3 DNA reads TGTGCCAGCAGTTCTGGCCGAGATACGCAGTATTTT.

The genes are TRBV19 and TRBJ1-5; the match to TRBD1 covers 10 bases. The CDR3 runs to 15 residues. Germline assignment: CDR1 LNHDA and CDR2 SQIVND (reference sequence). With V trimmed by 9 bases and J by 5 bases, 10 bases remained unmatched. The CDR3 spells CASYPGTGAYQPQHF. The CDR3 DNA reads TGTGCCAGCTATCCCGGGACAGGGGCGTATCAGCCCCAGCATTTT.

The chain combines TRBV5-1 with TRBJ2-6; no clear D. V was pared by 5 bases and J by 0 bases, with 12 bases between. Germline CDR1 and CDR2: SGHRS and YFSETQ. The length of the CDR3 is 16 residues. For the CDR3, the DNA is TGCGCCAGCAGGGTGCTTTCTATCTCTGGGGCCAACGTCCTGACTTTC. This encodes CASRVLSISGANVLTF.

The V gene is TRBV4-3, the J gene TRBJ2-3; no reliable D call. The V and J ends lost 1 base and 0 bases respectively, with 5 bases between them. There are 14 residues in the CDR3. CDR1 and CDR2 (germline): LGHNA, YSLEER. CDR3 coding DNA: TGCGCCAGCAGCCAAGCACGGAGCACAGATACGCAGTATTTT. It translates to CASSQARSTDTQYF.

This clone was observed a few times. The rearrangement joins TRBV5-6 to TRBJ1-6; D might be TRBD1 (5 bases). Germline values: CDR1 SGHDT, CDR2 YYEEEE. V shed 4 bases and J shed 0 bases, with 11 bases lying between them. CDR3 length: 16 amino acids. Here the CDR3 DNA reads TGTGCCAGCAGCGCGGACATTAGCTCCTATAATTCACCCCTCCACTTT. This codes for CASSADISSYNSPLHF. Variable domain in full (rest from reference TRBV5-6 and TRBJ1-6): DAGVTQSPTHLIKTRGQQVTLRCSPKSGHDTVSWYQQALGQGPQFIFQYYEEEERQRGNFPDRFSGHQFPNYSSELNVNALLLGDSALYLCASSADISSYNSPLHFGNGTRLTVT.

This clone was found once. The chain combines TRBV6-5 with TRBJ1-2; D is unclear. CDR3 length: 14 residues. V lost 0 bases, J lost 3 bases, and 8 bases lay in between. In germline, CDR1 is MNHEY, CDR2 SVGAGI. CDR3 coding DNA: TGTGCCAGCAGTTACTCGTCGCGGGACTATGGCTACACCTTC. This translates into CASSYSSRDYGYTF.

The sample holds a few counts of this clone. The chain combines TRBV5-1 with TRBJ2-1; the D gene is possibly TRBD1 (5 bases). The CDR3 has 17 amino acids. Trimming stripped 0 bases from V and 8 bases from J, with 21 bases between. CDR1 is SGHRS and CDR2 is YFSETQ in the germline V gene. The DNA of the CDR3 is TGCGCCAGCAGCTTGGCAGGGCAGGACACCTTAGGGGATGAGCAGTTCTTC. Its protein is CASSLAGQDTLGDEQFF.

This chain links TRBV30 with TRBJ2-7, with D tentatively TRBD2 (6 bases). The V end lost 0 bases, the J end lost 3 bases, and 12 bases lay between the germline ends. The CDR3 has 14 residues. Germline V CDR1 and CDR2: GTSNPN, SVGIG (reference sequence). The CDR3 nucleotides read TGTGCCTGGAGTGTTGCCGGGAGAATCTACGAGCAGTACTTC. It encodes CAWSVAGRIYEQYF.

The CDR3 DNA sequence: TGTGCCAGCAGCGAGACGGAGGGCTACGAGCAGTACTTC. It yields the protein CASSETEGYEQYF. This chain uses TRBV11-2 with TRBJ2-7; the D gene is possibly TRBD2 (6 bases). Trimming pared 5 bases from V and 3 bases from J, leaving 11 bases between. The CDR3 runs to 13 residues. Germline lookup yields CDR1 SGHAT and CDR2 FQNNGV.